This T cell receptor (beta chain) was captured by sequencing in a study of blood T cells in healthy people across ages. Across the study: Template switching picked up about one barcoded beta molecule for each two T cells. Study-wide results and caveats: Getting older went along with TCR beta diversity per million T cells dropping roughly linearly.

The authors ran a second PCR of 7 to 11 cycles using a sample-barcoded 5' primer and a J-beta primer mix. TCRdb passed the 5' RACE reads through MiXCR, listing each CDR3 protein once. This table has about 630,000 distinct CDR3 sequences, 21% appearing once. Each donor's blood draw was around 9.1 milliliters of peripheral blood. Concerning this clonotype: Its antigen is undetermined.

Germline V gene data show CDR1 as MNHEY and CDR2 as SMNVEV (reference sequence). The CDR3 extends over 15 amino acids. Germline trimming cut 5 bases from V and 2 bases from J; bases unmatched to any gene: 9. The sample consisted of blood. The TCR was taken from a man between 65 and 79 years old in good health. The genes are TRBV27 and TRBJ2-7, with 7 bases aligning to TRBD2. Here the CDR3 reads CASSPLPAGPYEQYF. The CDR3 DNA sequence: TGTGCCAGCAGTCCACTTCCAGCGGGGCCCTACGAGCAGTACTTC.